Presented here are 16 T cell receptor beta chains from one specimen sequenced in a study of blood T cells in healthy people across ages. Combining a sample-barcoded 5' primer with a J-beta primer mix, a second PCR ran for about 7 to 11 cycles. TCRdb reanalysed the 5' RACE reads using MiXCR and keeps one entry per CDR3 protein. The sample yields about a million distinct CDR3 sequences, about two fifths seen once. The sequenced material came from blood. The source of these receptors is a man younger than 35 in good health.

The V call is TRBV4-3, the J call TRBJ2-5; 9 nucleotides line up with TRBD1. The CDR3 runs to 17 residues. J gave up 11 bases and V 0 bases, and 16 bases lay outside the gene matches. CDR1 is LGHNA and CDR2 is YSLEER in the germline V gene. CDR3 loop: CASSQDSAGQGDNEQYF. In DNA, the CDR3 is TGCGCCAGCAGCCAAGATAGTGCGGGACAGGGTGACAATGAGCAGTACTTC.

This clonotype was counted only a few times. The CDR3 bases are TGTGCCAGCAGTTCTACAGGGGCCTGGGGCTACACCTTC. Protein sequence: CASSSTGAWGYTF. The J gene is TRBJ1-2, the V gene TRBV6-5; 7 bases are a match to TRBD1. The CDR3 consists of 13 residues. V was pared by 4 bases and J by 8 bases, with 7 bases of the junction left unmatched. Germline loops: CDR1 MNHEY, CDR2 SVGAGI.

The V gene is TRBV9, the J gene TRBJ2-7; TRBD2 agrees at 9 bases. The V gene's germline CDR1 is SGDLS and CDR2 YYNGEE. The V and J ends lost 4 bases and 7 bases, in that order; junction bases with no gene match: 18. The CDR3 spans 17 residues. DNA of the CDR3: TGTGCCAGCAGCCTCTTACCGGGACTAGCCTATATCAATGAGCAGTACTTC. Translation: CASSLLPGLAYINEQYF.

This clonotype was seen only a few times. The V call is TRBV2, the J call TRBJ1-5; 12 nucleotides line up with TRBD1. Germline V gene lookup returns CDR1 SNHLY and CDR2 FYNNEI. Trimming took 9 bases from V and 5 from J; bases not matched to a gene: 2. The CDR3 totals 13 residues. The CDR3 spells CARGTGGDQPQHF. The CDR3 region has the DNA TGTGCCAGAGGGACAGGGGGCGATCAGCCCCAGCATTTT. Complete variable domain (other parts from reference TRBV2 and TRBJ1-5): EPEVTQTPSHQVTQMGQEVILRCVPISNHLYFYWYRQILGQKVEFLVSFYNNEISEKSEIFDDQFSVERPDGSNFTLKIRSTKLEDSAMYFCARGTGGDQPQHFGDGTRLSIL.

The chain carries TRBV20-1 and TRBJ2-3; TRBD2 matches at 8 bases. This CDR3 has 16 amino acids. In germline, CDR1 is DFQATT, CDR2 SNEGSKA (reference sequence). After removal of 0 bases from V and 6 bases from J, the junction contained 11 bases not matched to a gene. CDR3 residues: CSARDKVAGNTDTQYF. As DNA, the CDR3 is TGCAGTGCTAGAGATAAGGTAGCGGGGAATACTGATACGCAGTATTTT.

In nucleotides, the CDR3 is TGCGCCAGCAGTAACAAGCAGGGGACAGGTGATTCGTACAATGAGCAGTACTTC. This gives the protein CASSNKQGTGDSYNEQYF. This chain links TRBV5-1 with TRBJ2-5; 8 bases map to TRBD1. The V gene's germline CDR1 is SGHRS and CDR2 YFSETQ. CDR3 length: 18 residues. After removal of 5 bases from V and 11 bases from J, the junction contained 26 bases not matched to a gene. The full variable domain, with the rest looked up from reference TRBV5-1 and TRBJ2-5, is KAGVTQTPRYLIKTRGQQVTLSCSPISGHRSVSWYQQTPGQGLQFLFEYFSETQRNKGNFPGRFSGRQFSNSRSEMNVSTLELGDSALYLCASSNKQGTGDSYNEQYFGPGTRLLVL.

The CDR3 protein is CSASQSGTGIGEAFF. The DNA for the CDR3 is TGCAGTGCTAGCCAGTCCGGGACAGGGATCGGTGAAGCTTTCTTT. The genes are TRBV20-1 and TRBJ1-1; 9 nucleotides line up with TRBD1. J gave up 7 bases and V 3 bases, and 12 bases lay outside the gene matches. CDR1 is DFQATT, CDR2 SNEGSKA, per germline (reference sequence). The CDR3 has 15 amino acids.

This clonotype was seen repeatedly, ten times or more. V is TRBV20-1 and J is TRBJ1-4, with D perhaps TRBD1 (6 bases). CDR1 and CDR2 from the germline V gene are DFQATT and SNEGSKA (reference sequence). The V end was cut by 7 bases, the J end by 5 bases, with 11 bases between. The CDR3 totals 12 residues. The CDR3 sequence: CSVDRSNEKLFF. For the CDR3, the DNA is TGCAGTGTTGACAGGAGCAATGAAAAACTGTTTTTT.

The chain employs TRBV30 and TRBJ1-2, with D unclear. The V end was cut by 1 base, the J end by 7 bases, with 10 bases between. Germline V gives CDR1 GTSNPN, CDR2 SVGIG (reference sequence). The CDR3 runs to 12 residues. The CDR3 reads CAWSGVKSGYTF. In nucleotides, the CDR3 is TGTGCCTGGAGTGGAGTCAAGAGTGGCTACACCTTC.

As for this clonotype: One end of the junction does not line up with germline, which may come from a read error. The rearrangement links TRBV5-1 to TRBJ2-7; D gene unclear. Gene TRBJ2-5 matches the end of the DNA better, so the J call may be wrong. This CDR3 has 13 residues. Germline CDR1 is SGHRS and CDR2 is YFSETQ. CDR3 region: CAGSSLYGETQYF. Written as DNA, the CDR3 is TGCGCCGGCAGCTCCCTTTACGGGGAGACCCAGTACTTC.

CDR3 in DNA: TGTGCCAGCAGCAAAGATGCGGCTATAGAGACCCAGTACTTC. It codes for CASSKDAAIETQYF. The V and J genes are TRBV7-2 and TRBJ2-5; D remains ambiguous. CDR1 SGHTA and CDR2 FQGNSA come from the germline V gene. The CDR3 extends over 14 amino acids. Deletions cut 5 bases from V and 4 bases from J, with 14 bases between.

This clonotype has ten or more counts. The rearrangement joins TRBV9 to TRBJ2-5; no firm D call. The length of the CDR3 is 13 residues. V lost 3 bases, J lost 6 bases, and 12 bases lay in between. The germline gives CDR1 SGDLS, CDR2 YYNGEE. The CDR3 region has the DNA TGTGCCAGCAGCGCCTCAGCCGTACAGACCCAGTACTTC. Translation: CASSASAVQTQYF.

The chain uses TRBV6-6 and TRBJ1-2, with 7 bases aligning to TRBD1. Germline CDR1 MNHNY, CDR2 SVGAGI (reference sequence). This CDR3 contains 12 residues. The J segment lost 7 bases and the V segment lost 7 bases, leaving 6 bases of the junction unmatched. The CDR3 nucleotides read TGTGCCAGCATCCGAACAGGGGTTGGCTACACCTTC. Its protein product is CASIRTGVGYTF.

The rearrangement links TRBV20-1 to TRBJ2-5; D perhaps matches TRBD2 (5 bases). The last part of the DNA fits TRBJ2-7 better; the J call may be wrong. Germline V gene lookup returns CDR1 DFQATT and CDR2 SNEGSKA (reference sequence). This CDR3 has 13 amino acids. CDR3 bases: TGCAGTGCTTCCACTAGGGCCCACCACGAGCAGTACTTC. Amino acid sequence: CSASTRAHHEQYF.

This clonotype has a count of ten or more. This sequence joins TRBV13 and TRBJ2-3; D is undetermined. The length of the CDR3 is 12 residues. Deletions cut 5 bases from V and 3 bases from J, with 6 bases between. The germline gives CDR1 PRHDT, CDR2 FYEKMQ (reference sequence). CDR3 nucleotide sequence: TGTGCCAGCAGCCAACAAACAGATACGCAGTATTTT. Translation gives CASSQQTDTQYF.

V gene TRBV29-1 combines with J gene TRBJ2-3; D might be TRBD1 (5 bases). CDR1 is SQVTM, CDR2 ANQGSEA, per germline. This CDR3 has 13 amino acids. CDR3: CSQGRDPTDTQYF. The CDR3 coding sequence is TGCAGTCAGGGCAGGGATCCCACAGATACGCAGTATTTT.